The 11 T cell receptor beta chains in this list originate from one sample, sequenced in a study of high-grade serous ovarian cancer treatment subgroups. The assay was immunoSEQ multiplex PCR, and TCRdb's table has in-frame clones only and misses some. The sample has 35,000 to 45,000 clones, around three quarters seen once. Tumor tissue was taken before any definitive surgery or chemotherapy was given. The sample taken for sequencing was tumor tissue. The receptor source for this set is a human donor with high-grade serous ovarian cancer.

The rearrangement joins TRBV4-3 to TRBJ2-1, with 7 bases lining up with TRBD2. The germline V gene encodes CDR1 LGHNA and CDR2 YSLEER. The CDR3 totals 15 residues. With V trimmed by 0 bases and J by 11 bases, 10 bases remained unmatched. The CDR3 loop reads CASSQESGTKTKQFF. The CDR3, as DNA: TGCGCCAGCAGCCAAGAATCCGGGACTAAAACTAAGCAGTTCTTC.

The chain recombines TRBV6-6 with TRBJ2-1, with no clear D. The germline V gene has CDR1 MNHNY and CDR2 SVGAGI (reference sequence). V was pared by 0 bases and J by 15 bases, with 9 bases between. The CDR3 has 11 amino acids. CDR3 amino acids: CASSYSQMTFF. In DNA, the CDR3 is TGTGCCAGCAGTTACTCACAGATGACGTTCTTC.

This rearrangement joins TRBV28 to TRBJ2-7, with D maybe TRBD2 (6 bases). The CDR3 has 13 residues. V was trimmed by 3 bases and J by 6 bases, leaving 12 bases between them. The germline CDR1 and CDR2 sequences are MDHEN and SYDVKM. Written as DNA, the CDR3 is TGTGCCAGCAGTTTTCGGAGGGTGTGCGAGCAGTACTTC. Amino acids: CASSFRRVCEQYF.

The chain employs TRBV4-1 and TRBJ2-5; D tentatively fits TRBD1 or TRBD2 (6 bases each). Between the trimmed V and J ends, which lost 0 bases and 7 bases, there was a span of 9 bases. This CDR3 contains 13 residues. Germline CDR1 is MGHRA and CDR2 is YSYEKL. This CDR3 reads CASSQEEGGTQYF. The CDR3 DNA reads TGCGCCAGCAGCCAAGAGGAGGGGGGGACCCAGTACTTC.

In DNA, the CDR3 is TGTGCCAGCGGGCGTTGGGGTCGGGGCTACGAGCAGTACTTC. It codes for CASGRWGRGYEQYF. This chain uses TRBV28 with TRBJ2-7; D perhaps matches TRBD2 (5 bases). Germline V lookup: CDR1 MDHEN, CDR2 SYDVKM. This CDR3 has 14 residues. V lost 8 bases and J lost 3, with 17 bases in between.

V is TRBV4-3 and J is TRBJ2-3; tentatively, D is TRBD2 (6 bases). With 0 bases removed from V and 2 bases from J, the gap between germline ends came to 15 bases. Germline assignment: CDR1 LGHNA and CDR2 YSLEER. The CDR3 is made up of 17 amino acids. CDR3 region: CASSQDGSSAFTDTQYF. The CDR3 DNA reads TGCGCCAGCAGCCAAGATGGGTCTAGCGCCTTCACAGATACGCAGTATTTT.

This rearrangement joins TRBV4-3 to TRBJ1-2, with 9 bases aligning to TRBD1. The length of the CDR3 is 16 residues. CDR1 and CDR2 from the germline V gene are LGHNA and YSLEER. The V gene end was trimmed by 4 bases and the J gene end by 2 bases; junction bases not matched to a gene: 8. DNA for the CDR3: TGCGCCAGCAGCCGCCAATACGGACAGGGGAACTATGGCTACACCTTC. It codes for CASSRQYGQGNYGYTF.

This clone was counted a single time. The V call is TRBV4-3, the J call TRBJ2-3; 9 bases map to TRBD2. V shed 4 bases, J shed 3 bases, and the junction held 8 bases outside the gene matches. This CDR3 contains 16 residues. Germline V gene sequence: CDR1 LGHNA, CDR2 YSLEER. DNA of the CDR3: TGCGCCAGCAGCCGCCCTGGGGCGGGAGGGACAGATACGCAGTATTTT. Its translation: CASSRPGAGGTDTQYF.

This sequence joins TRBV19 and TRBJ2-6, with a possible D match to TRBD1 (5 bases). CDR1 is LNHDA, CDR2 SQIVND, per germline (reference sequence). The CDR3 is 16 residues long. V was clipped by 1 base and J by 1 base, with 8 bases between them. The CDR3 is CASSIGSGSGANVLTF. CDR3 nucleotide sequence: TGTGCCAGTAGTATAGGGTCAGGGTCTGGGGCCAACGTCCTGACTTTC.

The genes are TRBV9 and TRBJ2-1; tentatively, D is TRBD2 (5 bases). Trimming cost V 0 bases and J 3 bases, with 10 bases left between them. The CDR3 loop spans 15 amino acids. Germline V gene sequence: CDR1 SGDLS, CDR2 YYNGEE. CDR3 in amino acids: CASSVGTVDYNEQFF. CDR3 in DNA: TGTGCCAGCAGCGTAGGGACTGTTGACTACAATGAGCAGTTCTTC.

The chain is built from TRBV6-6 and TRBJ1-3, with D unclear. The CDR3 is 13 residues long. The V end lost 6 bases, the J end lost 2 bases, and 8 bases lay between the germline ends. Germline V gene lookup returns CDR1 MNHNY and CDR2 SVGAGI (reference sequence). The DNA for the CDR3 is TGTGCCAGCAGCTTTTCGGCTGGAAACACCATATATTTT. Its translation: CASSFSAGNTIYF.